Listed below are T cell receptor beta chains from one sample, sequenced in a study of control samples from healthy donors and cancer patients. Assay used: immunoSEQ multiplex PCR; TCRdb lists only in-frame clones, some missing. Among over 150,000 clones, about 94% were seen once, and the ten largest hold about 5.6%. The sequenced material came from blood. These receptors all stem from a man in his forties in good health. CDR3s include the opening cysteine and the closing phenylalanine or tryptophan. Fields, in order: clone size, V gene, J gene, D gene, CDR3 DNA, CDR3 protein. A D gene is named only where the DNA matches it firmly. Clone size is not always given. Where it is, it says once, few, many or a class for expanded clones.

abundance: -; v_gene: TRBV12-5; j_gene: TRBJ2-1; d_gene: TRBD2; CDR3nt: TGTGCTAGTGCCCCGGGGACTAGCGATGAGCAGTTCTTC; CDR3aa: CASAPGTSDEQFF
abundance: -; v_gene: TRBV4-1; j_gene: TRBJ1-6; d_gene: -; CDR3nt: TGCGCCAGCAGTCAGGGTGAGGGGTTCGATTCACCCCTCCACTTT; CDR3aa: CASSQGEGFDSPLHF
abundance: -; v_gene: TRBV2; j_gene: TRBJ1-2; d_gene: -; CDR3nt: TGTGCCAGCACCCGGGCAGGTCGAGCTAACTATGGCTACACCTTC; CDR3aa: CASTRAGRANYGYTF
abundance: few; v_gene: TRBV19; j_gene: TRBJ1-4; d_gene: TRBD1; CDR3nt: TGTGCCAGTAGTCGGACAGGGGGCGCGGCTAATGAAAAACTGTTTTTT; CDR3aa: CASSRTGGAANEKLFF
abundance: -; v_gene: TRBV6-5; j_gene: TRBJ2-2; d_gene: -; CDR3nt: TGTGCCAGCAGCCCCCCCACCGGGGAGCTGTTTTTT; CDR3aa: CASSPPTGELFF
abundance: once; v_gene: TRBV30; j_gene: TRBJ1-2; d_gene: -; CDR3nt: TGTGCCTGGAGTAGTTTGGGAGGTGGAAACTATGGCTACACCTTC; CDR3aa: CAWSSLGGGNYGYTF
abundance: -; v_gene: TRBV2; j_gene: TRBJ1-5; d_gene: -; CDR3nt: TGTGCCAGCAGTGTAGCAGGAGGCAATCAGCCCCAGCATTTT; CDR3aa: CASSVAGGNQPQHF
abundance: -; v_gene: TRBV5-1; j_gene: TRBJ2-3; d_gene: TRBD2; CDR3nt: TGCGCCAGCAGCTTACTAGCGACAGATACGCAGTATTTT; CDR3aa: CASSLLATDTQYF
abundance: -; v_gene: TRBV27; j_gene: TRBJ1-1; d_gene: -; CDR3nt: TGTGCCAGCAGTCAAGACAGGCCCACTGAAGCTTTCTTT; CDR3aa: CASSQDRPTEAFF
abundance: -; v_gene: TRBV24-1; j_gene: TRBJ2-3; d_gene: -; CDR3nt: TGTGCCACCAGTCGGGCCCTTGGACTCAGCCCAGATACGCAGTATTTT; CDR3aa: CATSRALGLSPDTQYF
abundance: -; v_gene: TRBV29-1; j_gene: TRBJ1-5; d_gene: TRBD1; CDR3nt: TGCAGCGTCCGGGACAGGGGAAGCAATCAGCCCCAGCATTTT; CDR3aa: CSVRDRGSNQPQHF
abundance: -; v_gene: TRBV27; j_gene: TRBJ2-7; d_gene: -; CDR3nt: TGTGCCAGCAGTTTATCTACCAGGCCCCACGAGCAGTACTTC; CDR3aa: CASSLSTRPHEQYF
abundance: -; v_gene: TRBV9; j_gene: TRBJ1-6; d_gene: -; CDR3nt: TGTGCCAGCAGCGTAGGCGTGACCTATAATTCACCCCTCCACTTT; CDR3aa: CASSVGVTYNSPLHF